The clone carrying this TCR beta chain was observed a handful of times. This specimen belongs to a study of T cells after yellow fever vaccination. The V and J ends lost 5 bases and 1 base, in that order; junction bases with no gene match: 16. This CDR3 is built from 19 residues. From germline, CDR1 is LGHNA and CDR2 YNFKEQ. It was through 5'RACE template switching that TCR cDNA was made, with a universal primer site and UMIs added. TCRdb reanalysed the 5' RACE reads using MiXCR and keeps one entry per CDR3 protein. This sample carries around 340,000 distinct CDR3 sequences, roughly an eighth of them seen once, and the ten largest clones take approximately 3.3%.

This sample comprised CD4+ T cells sorted from PBMCs, obtained 15 days after the yellow fever booster vaccination. This sequence was found in a man aged 18 to 30 who received the YFV17D yellow fever vaccine. The chain couples TRBV4-2 to TRBJ2-5; TRBD1 matches 10 bases. The CDR3 region has the DNA TGTGCCAGCAGCACCCGGGACAGGGGTTTTTTAGGTCGCCAAGAGACCCAGTACTTC. Protein product: CASSTRDRGFLGRQETQYF.